This T cell receptor beta chain stems from a study of blood T cell repertoires in COVID-19. Study-wide context: Samples taken during acute and convalescent COVID-19 were collected in the United States, Italy and Spain. The cDNA or gDNA used as material had been derived from T cells, B-cell-depleted T cells, or PBMCs.

Trimming took 2 bases from V and 10 from J; bases not matched to a gene: 6. The CDR3 is 14 residues long. Germline-derived CDR1 and CDR2 are MGHRA and YSYEKL. Original handling: Scientists estimated how many nucleated cells there were by amplifying reference gene primers. Using immunoSEQ multiplex PCR, the repertoire was profiled, and TCRdb retains in-frame clones only, with some absent. V, J and clone size are taken as reported in that table, and D and trimming were inferred from the DNA itself. The sample records 35,000 to 55,000 clones, more than 70% being singletons. The sequenced sample was peripheral blood. This TCR came from a human donor in a cohort sampled during active COVID-19. The rearrangement joins TRBV4-1 to TRBJ2-1; 9 nucleotides line up with TRBD1. In DNA form, the CDR3 reads TGCGCCAGCAGCCAACCGACAGGGGGATGGGAGCAGTTCTTC. Protein sequence: CASSQPTGGWEQFF.